The rows below give T cell receptor beta chains drawn from one sample of a study of blood T cell repertoires in COVID-19. Sequencing used immunoSEQ multiplex PCR; TCRdb keeps in-frame clones, though not all of them. The table lists some 220,000 clones, around 81% of them singletons. Sequenced input: peripheral blood. The source is a human donor in a cohort sampled during active COVID-19. Each CDR3 is given with its conserved first and last residue. D genes are given only for firm matches. Clone size is given for some rows only: seen once, a few or many times, or a class if the clone is expanded.

abundance	d_gene	v_gene	j_gene	CDR3nt	CDR3aa
NA	TRBD2	TRBV5-1	TRBJ2-7	TGCGCCAGCAGCTTGGGACTAGCGGGAGCATACGAGCAGTACTTC	CASSLGLAGAYEQYF
NA	NA	TRBV7-8	TRBJ1-2	TGTGCCAGCAGCTTAGTGGCGGGGCCTCTTAACTATGGCTACACCTTC	CASSLVAGPLNYGYTF
NA	NA	TRBV12-3/TRBV12-4	TRBJ1-6	TGTGCCAGCAGTTTCGAGCGTTCACCCCTCCACTTT	CASSFERSPLHF
NA	TRBD1	TRBV7-7	TRBJ2-5	TGTGCTAGCAGCCGGGACAGAGAAGAGACCCAGTACTTC	CASSRDREETQYF
NA	TRBD2	TRBV5-1	TRBJ2-5	TGCGCCAGCAGCTCTTTCCCTACAGCGGGAGGGCAAGAGACCCAGTACTTC	CASSSFPTAGGQETQYF
NA	TRBD2	TRBV2	TRBJ2-3	TGTGCCAGCAGGGGGGGGGAGAGGCCAGATACGCAGTATTTT	CASRGGERPDTQYF
once	TRBD1	TRBV6-5	TRBJ2-7	TGTGCCAGCAGTTACCAGGACAGGGATGGGCACGAGCAGTACTTC	CASSYQDRDGHEQYF
NA	NA	TRBV19	TRBJ1-1	TGTGCCAGTAGTATAGGAAACAGGGCGTTCGTGAACACTGAAGCTTTCTTT	CASSIGNRAFVNTEAFF
NA	NA	TRBV19	TRBJ2-1	TGTGCCAGTAGTATAGGCGGCCCCTACAATGAGCAGTTCTTC	CASSIGGPYNEQFF
NA	TRBD1	TRBV5-1	TRBJ1-3	TGCGCCAGCAGCGACAGGGCAAAGGCCGGAAACACCATATATTTT	CASSDRAKAGNTIYF
NA	NA	TRBV6-4	TRBJ2-2	TGTGCCAGCAGTGAGGGTTCCGGGGCGGGAACCGGGGAGCTGTTTTTT	CASSEGSGAGTGELFF
NA	NA	TRBV29-1	TRBJ2-7	TGCAGCGTTGCAGGGACATCCCGAGGTTACGAGCAGTACTTC	CSVAGTSRGYEQYF
NA	NA	TRBV7-9	TRBJ1-2	TGTGCCAGCAGCCGCCGGGATCGGGGGGTCGAAAACTATGGCTACACCTTC	CASSRRDRGVENYGYTF
once	NA	TRBV27	TRBJ2-1	TGTGCCAGCAGTTTATCTCAGAATGAGCAGTTCTTC	CASSLSQNEQFF
NA	NA	TRBV9	TRBJ2-6	TGTGCCAGCAGCCCCTGGGGGGACGGCTCTGGGGCCAACGTCCTGACTTTC	CASSPWGDGSGANVLTF
once	TRBD1	TRBV6-5	TRBJ1-4	TGTGCCAGCACCGGGGACAGGGAGTTCGAAAAACTGTTTTTT	CASTGDREFEKLFF
NA	TRBD1	TRBV27	TRBJ1-5	TGTGCCAGCAGCGGTAGGACAGGTCAGCCCCAGCATTTT	CASSGRTGQPQHF
NA	NA	TRBV6-1	TRBJ1-5	TGTGCCAGCAGTGAAATGACAGCCGCCAATCAGCCCCAGCATTTT	CASSEMTAANQPQHF
NA	NA	TRBV9	TRBJ1-1	TGTGCCAGCAGCGTAGCGAGGGGGACAGAAGCTTTCTTT	CASSVARGTEAFF
NA	TRBD1	TRBV5-1	TRBJ1-2	TGCGCCAGCAGCTCGCCGGGACAGATCTATGGCTACACCTTC	CASSSPGQIYGYTF
NA	NA	TRBV28	TRBJ1-3	TGTGCCAGCATTATTGGAGGAGGGTACGGAAACACCATATATTTT	CASIIGGGYGNTIYF
once	TRBD2	TRBV7-3	TRBJ2-3	TGTGCCAGCAGCTTTGGGACTAGCGGGGGGACAGATACGCAGTATTTT	CASSFGTSGGTDTQYF
NA	NA	TRBV6-5	TRBJ2-1	TGTGCCAGCAGTTACGACAGGTACCTTTACAATGAGCAGTTCTTC	CASSYDRYLYNEQFF
NA	NA	TRBV19	TRBJ1-1	TGTGCCAGTAGTATCTACACACAGGAGAACACTGAAGCTTTCTTT	CASSIYTQENTEAFF
NA	TRBD2	TRBV7-9	TRBJ2-7	TGTGCCAGCAGCTTAGGCGCCGGGGGGACCTACGAGCAGTACTTC	CASSLGAGGTYEQYF
NA	TRBD2	TRBV6-5	TRBJ2-1	TGTGCCAGCAGTTTAGCGGGTCCGGTTGAGGGTGAGCAGTTCTTC	CASSLAGPVEGEQFF
NA	TRBD2	TRBV19	TRBJ2-3	TGTGCCACCTCGGGACTAGCGGGGGCCCTCACAGATACGCAGTATTTT	CATSGLAGALTDTQYF
NA	NA	TRBV9	TRBJ1-2	TGTGCCAGCAGCGTAGAACAGGGTAACCTAAGGGGCTACACCTTC	CASSVEQGNLRGYTF
many	TRBD1	TRBV4-2	TRBJ1-5	TGTGCCAGCAGCCAAGAGGCACAGGGGAATCAGCCCCAGCATTTT	CASSQEAQGNQPQHF
NA	NA	TRBV19	TRBJ2-2	TGTGCCAGTAGTATGAGTACGAACACCGGGGAGCTGTTTTTT	CASSMSTNTGELFF
NA	NA	TRBV9	TRBJ2-5	TGTGCCAGCAGCGTAGCTACCTCCAGGCAAGAGACCCAGTACTTC	CASSVATSRQETQYF
NA	TRBD1	TRBV15	TRBJ2-4	TGTGCCACCAGCAGAGACCCCCGGGACAGGGGGCGCCTAGCCAAAAACATTCAGTACTTC	CATSRDPRDRGRLAKNIQYF
few	NA	TRBV12-3/TRBV12-4	TRBJ1-1	TGTGCCAGCAGTTTAGGGCAGAACACTGAAGCTTTCTTT	CASSLGQNTEAFF
NA	NA	TRBV20-1	TRBJ1-3	TGCAGTGCTAGTATCGACAGCTCAGGAAACACCATATATTTT	CSASIDSSGNTIYF
NA	NA	TRBV18	TRBJ1-5	TGTGCCAGCTCACCTCTCAGGGCTTTACAGCCCCAGCATTTT	CASSPLRALQPQHF
NA	TRBD1	TRBV6-5	TRBJ1-5	TGTGCCAGCAGAAGACAGGGGGACAATCAGCCCCAGCATTTT	CASRRQGDNQPQHF
NA	NA	TRBV6-5	TRBJ2-7	TGTGCCAGCAGTTACTCTGAGGGAGAGAGATCCTACGAGCAGTACTTC	CASSYSEGERSYEQYF
few	NA	TRBV29-1	TRBJ2-7	TGCAGCGTTGCGTCAGACTCCTACGAGCAGTACTTC	CSVASDSYEQYF
NA	NA	TRBV5-4	TRBJ2-2	TGTGCCAGCACCCTCCGGGGCACCGGGGAGCTGTTTTTT	CASTLRGTGELFF
NA	TRBD1	TRBV19	TRBJ2-5	TGTGCCAGTAGCTCGACAGGGGGGGTAGAGACCCAGTACTTC	CASSSTGGVETQYF
NA	NA	TRBV21-1	TRBJ2-2	TGTGCCAGCAGCCAGGGACAGGGGGTTGTCACCGGGGAGCTGTTTTTT	CASSQGQGVVTGELFF
NA	NA	TRBV6-5	TRBJ1-1	TGTGCCAGCAGTTACTCCCGGGTGAACACTGAAGCTTTCTTT	CASSYSRVNTEAFF
NA	NA	TRBV28	TRBJ1-3	TGTGCCAGCAGTTGGGGGGGCTCTGGAAACACCATATATTTT	CASSWGGSGNTIYF
NA	NA	TRBV7-9	TRBJ1-1	TGTGCCAGCACTCTATCGGGCGGACTTATGAGCACTGAAGCTTTCTTT	CASTLSGGLMSTEAFF
NA	TRBD2	TRBV5-1	TRBJ2-4	TGCGCCAGCAGCCTAGCGGGGGGGCGAAACATTCAGTACTTC	CASSLAGGRNIQYF